A selection of T cell receptor beta chains follows, all from one sample in a study of blood T cells in healthy people across ages. Using its own MiXCR run on the 5' RACE reads, TCRdb lists one record per CDR3 protein. The table has approximately 1,000,000 distinct CDR3 sequences, more than 40% seen once. The material sequenced was blood. Receptors were obtained from an older woman in good health. Each CDR3 is given with its conserved first and last residue. The order of the fields is V gene, clone size, J gene, D gene, CDR3 DNA, CDR3 protein. D genes are given only for firm matches. Not all rows give a size; the values are once, few, many and, for expanded clones, a class.

>TRBV28|.|TRBJ1-4|.
TGTGCCAGCAGCGGGGGACTGTTAAATGAAAAACTGTTTTTT
CASSGGLLNEKLFF
>TRBV29-1|.|TRBJ2-5|TRBD1
TGCAGCGTTGAAGTTGCGACAGGGGGAAAGCAGTACTTC
CSVEVATGGKQYF
>TRBV30|.|TRBJ2-3|.
TGTGCCTGGAAGGGCCGTTATACGCAGTATTTT
CAWKGRYTQYF
>TRBV12-3/TRBV12-4|.|TRBJ1-5|.
TGTGCCAGCAGTTTTCAAGGGGCTGAAGGCAATCAGCCCCAGCATTTT
CASSFQGAEGNQPQHF
>TRBV15|few|TRBJ2-1|.
TGTGCCACCAGCAGAACCGGGACGGCCTTCTACAATGAGCAGTTCTTC
CATSRTGTAFYNEQFF
>TRBV6-1|few|TRBJ1-5|.
TGTGCCAGCAGTACGAGGGGGGTAGAGCCCCAGCATTTT
CASSTRGVEPQHF
>TRBV12-3/TRBV12-4|few|TRBJ2-7|TRBD1
TGTGCCAGCAGTTTATTATCTCGGGGCCCGGACAGGCCGTGGGAGCAGTACTTC
CASSLLSRGPDRPWEQYF
>TRBV7-9|few|TRBJ1-6|.
TGTGCCAGCAGCCCTCCCGGGACACCTCCTTCACCCCTCCACTTT
CASSPPGTPPSPLHF
>TRBV28|.|TRBJ1-2|.
TGTGCCAGCACCCTATGGGAGGACTATGGCTACACCTTC
CASTLWEDYGYTF
>TRBV21-1|.|TRBJ2-3|.
TGTGCCAGCAGCAAAGGAGTTGGACAGGGGTGGGTCACTAGCACAGATACGCAGTATTTT
CASSKGVGQGWVTSTDTQYF
>TRBV20-1|.|TRBJ2-5|TRBD2
TGCAGTGCTAGAAGCGGGACCGTGCGGCGGACCCAGTACTTC
CSARSGTVRRTQYF
>TRBV29-1|once|TRBJ2-7|TRBD1
TGCAGCGTTTTCCCCAGACAGGGTGACGACGAGCAGTACTTC
CSVFPRQGDDEQYF
>TRBV27|few|TRBJ2-3|.
TGTGCCAGCAGCCCCGGGACAAAAGGGAATACGCAGTATTTT
CASSPGTKGNTQYF
>TRBV6-2/TRBV6-3|.|TRBJ1-2|.
TGTGCCAGCAGGGGCGCCGACTATGGCTACACCTTC
CASRGADYGYTF
>TRBV30|.|TRBJ2-5|TRBD1
TGTGCCTGGAGCAGGGGGTCTCAAGAGACCCAGTACTTC
CAWSRGSQETQYF
>TRBV6-1|few|TRBJ2-3|TRBD2
TGTGCCAGCGGTTCTAGCGGGAGCAGCGCAGATACGCAGTATTTT
CASGSSGSSADTQYF
>TRBV28|.|TRBJ1-2|.
TGTGCCAGCAGGGCGGGACCGCAGACTCGAAGCTACACCTTC
CASRAGPQTRSYTF
>TRBV27|.|TRBJ1-2|.
TGTGCCAGCAGCCCCACAGGGTTGGACTATGGCTACACCTTC
CASSPTGLDYGYTF
>TRBV11-2|.|TRBJ1-1|.
TGTGCCAGCAGCAGAGGGGGGCGCGAAGCTTTCTTT
CASSRGGREAFF
>TRBV7-6|.|TRBJ2-3|.
TGTGCCAGCAGCGCCGAAGCTAGAGTCACAGATACGCAGTATTTT
CASSAEARVTDTQYF
>TRBV6-4|.|TRBJ2-6|.
TGTGCCAGCAGTGACGGCGGTAACTCTGGGGCCAACGTCCTGACTTTC
CASSDGGNSGANVLTF
>TRBV5-5|many|TRBJ2-5|.
TGTGCCAGCAGCCCACGGTTTTCCCAAGAGACCCAGTACTTC
CASSPRFSQETQYF
>TRBV20-1|.|TRBJ2-1|TRBD2
TGCAGTGCTACCCCACTAGCGGTATACAATGAGCAGTTCTTC
CSATPLAVYNEQFF
>TRBV14|few|TRBJ2-1|.
TGTGCCAGCAGCCAAGATCAAGATGAGCAGTTCTTC
CASSQDQDEQFF
>TRBV9|once|TRBJ2-1|.
TGTGCCAGCAACTCCTCCTACAATGAGCAGTTCTTC
CASNSSYNEQFF
>TRBV28|few|TRBJ2-5|.
TGTGCCAGCAGTTTAAGAAGCTGGGAGACCCAGTACTTC
CASSLRSWETQYF
>TRBV7-2|.|TRBJ2-1|.
TGTGCCAGCAGCTTAATGGTAGGCGGTCGCTATGAGCAGTTCTTC
CASSLMVGGRYEQFF
>TRBV29-1|.|TRBJ2-2|.
TGCAGCGCCGGAGGTATCGGGGAGCTGTTTTTT
CSAGGIGELFF
>TRBV5-5|few|TRBJ1-2|.
TGTGCCAGCAGCTTATCCCCCCGTTTCGAGGTTTATGGCTACACCTTC
CASSLSPRFEVYGYTF
>TRBV25-1|.|TRBJ1-2|.
TGTGCCAGCAGTGAATATGGGGGGCTATCAGTCTATGGCTGCACCTTC
CASSEYGGLSVYGCTF
>TRBV6-5|.|TRBJ2-5|.
TGTGCCAGCAGTTACTCGAGATGGAGAGGTGAGCAGTACTTC
CASSYSRWRGEQYF
>TRBV4-2|.|TRBJ2-5|.
TGTGCCAGCAGCCAAAAACTCGCAGGTGCTGAGCAGTACTTC
CASSQKLAGAEQYF
>TRBV27|.|TRBJ1-1|.
TGTGCCAGCAGACCTCCCGGCGCGGACCCTGAAGCTTTCTTT
CASRPPGADPEAFF
>TRBV20-1|.|TRBJ2-7|.
TGCAGTGCTAGACGCACCGGGAGCGGGTACTACGAGCAGTACTTC
CSARRTGSGYYEQYF
>TRBV7-9|.|TRBJ2-3|TRBD2
TGTGCTAGCAGCCCGCAGGGACGAGCGGGGGGAGATACGCAGTATTTT
CASSPQGRAGGDTQYF
>TRBV5-1|.|TRBJ2-1|.
TGCGCCAGCAGCCCCCGAGCGGCCCCCTACAATGAGCAGTTCTTC
CASSPRAAPYNEQFF
>TRBV7-2|.|TRBJ2-1|.
TGTGCCAGCAGCTTAGCGAGCGGCACCTACAAGGAGCAGTTCTTC
CASSLASGTYKEQFF
>TRBV7-8|.|TRBJ1-1|.
TGTGCCAGCAGCTCGACTCTCTCCCCTGAAGCTTTCTTT
CASSSTLSPEAFF
>TRBV15|few|TRBJ2-7|.
TGTGCCACCAGCAGGGACCCGGCAGCTCGCGAGCAGTACTTC
CATSRDPAAREQYF
>TRBV27|.|TRBJ2-4|.
TGTGCCAGCAGCCCTTCAGGCAGCCGGAACATTCAGTACTTC
CASSPSGSRNIQYF
>TRBV24-1|.|TRBJ2-2|TRBD1
TGTGCCACCAGACAGGGGGCGGACACCGGGGAGCTGTTTTTT
CATRQGADTGELFF
>TRBV2|.|TRBJ2-1|TRBD2
TGTGCCAGCAGTGGTCTTGCGGGAGGGCCTCCTGGTAATGAGCAGTTCTTC
CASSGLAGGPPGNEQFF